The present entry profiles one TCR beta chain with its context. The antigen it recognizes is unknown. The input lacks base qualities; no much larger clone sits a single base away. The record originates from a study of T cells in Graves' hyperthyroidism and ophthalmopathy (dated by TCRdb to the late 2010s). About the full investigation: Peripheral blood was collected at initial diagnosis, before any treatment. To identify distinguishing TCR V-J signatures, a discovery cohort of around 100 patients was used, comprising 40 to 45 with Graves' ophthalmopathy and 57 with stable Graves' hyperthyroidism. Prospective prediction of ophthalmopathy was tested in an independent validation cohort consisting of 18 hyperthyroidism patients and 15 or so patients who later progressed to ophthalmopathy. The 90 to 100 discovery patients were randomly divided into training and test sets at a 7:3 ratio. Thyroid tissue and blood T-cell repertoires from six Graves' hyperthyroidism patients were also compared in the study. Following sampling, methimazole starting at 30 mg daily was given to hyperthyroidism patients, and high-dose intravenous methylprednisolone was given to ophthalmopathy patients. The paper reports TCR Vbeta CDR3 sequencing of roughly 140 peripheral blood samples: some 41 ophthalmopathy, roughly 80 hyperthyroidism and around 17 progressor patients. Overall results and qualifications from the work: Ophthalmopathy was separated from stable hyperthyroidism by a 13 V-J signature model, with approximately 90% sensitivity and 81% to 83% specificity obtained in cross-validation and 80%/75% obtained in testing. Sample size was not statistically predetermined, and blinding of investigators to group allocation was not performed. During validation, the model predicted progression to ophthalmopathy a median of roughly 7.1 months ahead of onset, with around 65% sensitivity and around 73% specificity. Most expanded thyroid clonotypes (frequency above 0.001) were also detected in blood, suggesting blood repertoires may reflect thyroid immune responses.

Moderately to severely active disease, a Clinical Activity Score of at least 3, a NOSPECS grade of at least 4, and a duration under 3 months were present in ophthalmopathy patients. Any patient with an uncontrolled infection, another autoimmune disease, pregnancy or lactation was excluded. Diagnoses relied on clinical symptoms, serum thyroxine and TRAb, thyroid ultrasound and orbital computed tomography. PBMCs were isolated from about 9.1 ml of fresh peripheral blood by Ficoll-Paque density gradient centrifugation. Trizol reagent was used to extract total RNA, and RNA quality was then checked on an Agilent 2100 Bioanalyzer. Amplification of TCR beta CDR3 regions was carried out from RNA transcripts. The TCR CDR3 was subjected to a first round of RT-PCR using the HTBI primer set and the Qiagen OneStep RT-PCR kit. A second multiplex PCR round built the libraries, followed by size selection and purification. Libraries were sequenced paired-end with 100 bp reads on an Illumina HiSeq2000. The original pipeline was this. Raw data were processed with SOAPnuke, discarding reads with adapters, uncalled bases, mean Phred below 15, or no exact constant-primer or identifier match. High-quality paired reads were merged with COPE v1.2.5, and unique nucleotide sequences were defined as clonotypes. Clonotypes were aligned to IMGT TRBV, TRBD and TRBJ reference segments using MiTCR v1.1. Only V-J combinations with frequency above 0.0001, covering about 99% of repertoires, were analysed. A TCS score was defined as the ratio between F50 (clonal expansion) and ExV (chaos), using BLOSUM62-based TCRdist between CDR3 peptides within each V-J. Welch's t-statistics and random forest reduced fewer than 600 V-J features to 13, which were used in a naive Bayes classifier (R e1071). TCRdb took the public reads, trimmed them with fastp at Q25, ran MiXCR for clone calling and kept in-frame beta chains. Each record represents a unique CDR3 protein, reported with the most common genes and DNA among its rows. The V and J calls and clone size are TCRdb's, not the authors'. In all, the sample holds 300,000 to 450,000 distinct CDR3 sequences, and approximately 18% of those were seen once. The top ten clones comprise about 38% of the sample.

The junction shows trimming of 3 bases on V and 4 bases on J, and the gene matches do not reach 9 bases of it. For CDR1 and CDR2, the germline V gene lists SGHVS and FQNEAQ. The CDR3 numbers 16 residues from cysteine through phenylalanine. The only DNA kept is the CDR3, 48 bases in frame from the first base. The sequence links TRBV7-8 to TRBJ1-3, with 7 junctional bases fitting TRBD1. The sequence came from a man between 18 and 29 years old with Graves' ophthalmopathy. Sequenced material: blood. The CDR3 has the sequence CASSFNTGVGGNTIYF. The DNA sequence is given as TGTGCCAGCAGCTTTAATACAGGGGTAGGCGGAAACACCATATATTTT.